This T cell receptor beta chain emerged from a study of T-cell memory formation after mild COVID-19. Overall study findings and caveats: Pre-infection memory showed some responding clones, and this suggested that cross-reactive memory joined.

The ends lost 2 bases at V and 3 bases at J; junction bases unmatched: 4. Germline-derived CDR1 and CDR2 are SGHTA and FQGNSA. The CDR3 runs to 16 residues. This clonotype showed up just a few times. Antigen specificity is unknown. TCRdb ran MiXCR on the 5' RACE reads and lists one entry per CDR3 protein. There are 300,000 to 350,000 distinct CDR3 sequences in the sample; less than 20% occur only once, and over 20% lies in the top ten. The source is a man aged 18 to 35 who had mild COVID-19 (a few samples of this study predate the infection). Cell type and time point are not known. Sequences were obtained from PBMCs or a T cell subset sorted from them (not recorded which). The chain couples TRBV7-2 to TRBJ2-1; 10 bases line up with TRBD2. The CDR3 DNA follows: TGTGCCAGCAGCTTATTAGGGACTAGCGACTACAATGAGCAGTTCTTC. Its protein is CASSLLGTSDYNEQFF. Drawing the rest from reference TRBV7-2 and TRBJ2-1, the complete variable domain is GAGVSQSPSNKVTEKGKDVELRCDPISGHTALYWYRQSLGQGLEFLIYFQGNSAPDKSGLPSDRFSAERTGGSVSTLTIQRTQQEDSAVYLCASSLLGTSDYNEQFFGPGTRLTVL.